Below, one TCR beta chain is given with its context. TCRdb keeps only in-frame clones here, not all; method: immunoSEQ multiplex PCR. Among roughly 520,000 clones listed, more than 75% were seen once. Study members were between about 18 and 95 years old and lived in roughly 24 US regions. Resolution of symptoms, clearance, or two negative PCRs was present in recovered Cohort 3 donors. Looked up from germline, CDR1 is LGHDT and CDR2 is YNNKEL (reference sequence). There are 17 residues in the CDR3. V lost 1 base and J 6 bases, leaving 21 bases between the germline ends. The source of the sample is a study of blood T cell repertoires in COVID-19. Looking at the study overall: The cDNA or gDNA used as material had been derived from T cells, B-cell-depleted T cells, or PBMCs.

This clonotype was obtained from a middle-aged woman who had recovered from COVID-19. Specimen: PBMCs or T cells enriched from blood (not recorded which). This rearrangement joins TRBV3-1 (or the pseudogene TRBV3-2) to TRBJ1-2, with D unclear. CDR3 loop: CASSQVGGLPRTNGYTF. The CDR3 nucleotides read TGTGCCAGCAGCCAAGTAGGCGGACTGCCCCGAACCAATGGCTACACCTTC.